The 21 T cell receptor beta chains below come from one sample, sequenced in a study of vaccination and CD4 T cells after COVID-19. No antigen has been identified for these receptors. Treatment of the sample: approximately 10-day PBMC culture with coronavirus spike peptide pools or control peptides (ViraFEST assay). CD4+ T cells that had been cultured provided DNA sequenced with the Oncomine TCR Beta short-read assay. TCRdb analysed the PCR reads with MiXCR anew, one entry per CDR3 protein. This sample has about 13,000 distinct CDR3 sequences; less than 75% occur once, and the top ten carry around 10%. The source material was CD4+ T cells from blood, cultured in vitro. These receptors came from a human donor who had recovered from COVID-19.

V is TRBV21-1 and J is TRBJ2-7; the table's D call, TRBD2, has no DNA check behind it. TRBV21-1 is termed a pseudogene. CDR3 length: 11 residues. CDR3 coding DNA: TGTGCCAGCACCCTCTTAAACGAGCAGTACTTC. Amino acids: CASTLLNEQYF.

The chain employs TRBV7-8 and TRBJ1-2, with a weak D call TRBD1 (5 bases). Germline loops: CDR1 SGHVS, CDR2 FQNEAQ. The CDR3 spans 15 residues. V was cut by 1 base and J by 0 bases, with 9 bases left in between. CDR3 sequence reads: CASSLERGANYGYTF. DNA of the CDR3: TGTGCCAGCAGCTTAGAGAGAGGGGCTAACTATGGCTACACCTTC.

The J gene is TRBJ1-2, the V gene TRBV20-1; 7 nucleotides line up with TRBD1. This CDR3 contains 13 residues. CDR1 DFQATT and CDR2 SNEGSKA come from the germline V gene (reference sequence). The ends lost 3 bases at V and 4 bases at J; junction bases unmatched: 5. The CDR3 DNA is TGCAGTGCTAGTTCCCAGGGGGTCTATGGCTACACCTTC. The encoded protein is CSASSQGVYGYTF.

The V call is TRBV20-1, the J call TRBJ1-1; D uncertain. The CDR3 has 15 amino acids. V was trimmed by 0 bases and J by 1 base, leaving 12 bases between them. CDR1 and CDR2 (germline): DFQATT, SNEGSKA (reference sequence). The DNA for the CDR3 is TGCAGTGCTAGAGACGGACTGATGGGGAACACTGAAGCTTTCTTT. Its protein is CSARDGLMGNTEAFF.

The rearrangement joins TRBV5-1 to TRBJ1-1, with D possibly being TRBD1 (6 bases). Germline V gene sequence: CDR1 SGHRS, CDR2 YFSETQ. Between the trimmed V and J ends, which lost 0 bases and 5 bases, there was a span of 14 bases. This CDR3 contains 15 residues. The chain's CDR3 is CASSLAGGAGTEAFF. The CDR3 DNA reads TGCGCCAGCAGCTTGGCCGGGGGGGCGGGTACTGAAGCTTTCTTT.

The CDR3 reads CASSTHADTQYF. For the CDR3, the DNA is TGTGCCAGCAGCACCCATGCAGATACGCAGTATTTT. The chain uses TRBV7-2 and TRBJ2-3; no definite D call. The CDR3 totals 12 residues. Trimming removed 5 bases from V and 4 bases from J, with 7 bases in between. The V gene's germline CDR1 is SGHTA and CDR2 FQGNSA.

The J gene is TRBJ2-7, the V gene TRBV2; a weak D match, TRBD1 (6 bases). V lost 6 bases to trimming and J lost 2 bases, with 17 bases between them. Germline V gene lookup returns CDR1 SNHLY and CDR2 FYNNEI. The CDR3 consists of 15 residues. CDR3 sequence reads: CASRTGQLVTYEQYF. The CDR3 DNA sequence: TGTGCCAGCAGAACCGGACAGTTAGTAACCTACGAGCAGTACTTC.

The chain has TRBV20-1 and TRBJ1-2; no definite D call. The CDR3 covers 11 residues. Trimming cost V 6 bases and J 3 bases, with 8 bases left between them. CDR1 and CDR2 from the germline V gene are DFQATT and SNEGSKA (reference sequence). In DNA form, the CDR3 reads TGCAGTGCCTCCTTGGACTATGGCTACACCTTC. Protein product: CSASLDYGYTF.

The chain carries TRBV20-1 and TRBJ2-1; D uncertain. The CDR3 spans 13 residues. Trimming pared 4 bases from V and 10 bases from J, leaving 17 bases between. Germline-derived CDR1 and CDR2 are DFQATT and SNEGSKA (reference sequence). The CDR3 sequence is CSATKDAPNEQFF. CDR3 in DNA: TGCAGTGCTACGAAGGACGCCCCTAACGAGCAGTTCTTC.

This sequence joins TRBV24-1 and TRBJ1-5, with D perhaps matching TRBD1 (5 bases). Deletions cut 2 bases from V and 4 bases from J, with 5 bases between. In germline, CDR1 is KGHDR, CDR2 SFDVKD. CDR3 length: 13 amino acids. The DNA of the CDR3 is TGTGCCACCAGTGATTCAGGGAATCAGCCCCAGCATTTT. This sequence encodes CATSDSGNQPQHF.

The gene calls are TRBV6-2 or TRBV6-3 and TRBJ1-1; D ambiguous. CDR1 is MNHEY and CDR2 is SVGEGT in the germline V gene. V was pared by 4 bases and J by 2 bases, with 5 bases between. CDR3 length: 12 amino acids. The DNA for the CDR3 is TGTGCCAGCAGTTTACATAACACTGAAGCTTTCTTT. Translation: CASSLHNTEAFF.

This clonotype came up a few times. The J gene is TRBJ1-2, the V gene TRBV7-8, with 7 bases aligning to TRBD1. Looked up from germline, CDR1 is SGHVS and CDR2 is FQNEAQ. This CDR3 is 14 amino acids long. Trimming removed 4 bases from V and 8 bases from J; junction bases left unmatched: 10. Written as DNA, the CDR3 is TGTGCCAGCAGCTCAGGGGGGGGATTGAGGGGCTACACCTTC. Its protein product is CASSSGGGLRGYTF.

The rearrangement links TRBV7-2 to TRBJ1-2, with 10 positions matching TRBD1. Germline CDR1 and CDR2: SGHTA and FQGNSA. V dropped 1 base and J dropped 4; count of bases not matched to a gene: 6. The CDR3 covers 16 residues. CDR3 residues: CASSLEGTGAVYGYTF. CDR3 DNA sequence: TGTGCCAGCAGCTTAGAAGGGACAGGGGCGGTCTATGGCTACACCTTC. The variable domain in full, completed from reference TRBV7-2 and TRBJ1-2, reads GAGVSQSPSNKVTEKGKDVELRCDPISGHTALYWYRQSLGQGLEFLIYFQGNSAPDKSGLPSDRFSAERTGGSVSTLTIQRTQQEDSAVYLCASSLEGTGAVYGYTFGSGTRLTVV.

The chain couples TRBV6-2 or TRBV6-3 to TRBJ1-5; tentative D call: TRBD1 (5 bases). V lost 2 bases to trimming and J lost 3 bases, with 11 bases between them. CDR3 length: 15 residues. Germline V CDR1 and CDR2: MNHEY, SVGEGT. CDR3 sequence: CASSYTGRVNQPQHF. The CDR3 DNA is TGTGCCAGCAGTTACACAGGACGGGTCAATCAGCCCCAGCATTTT.

The gene calls are TRBV7-2 and TRBJ2-7; 8 bases fit TRBD2. CDR3 length: 18 amino acids. Germline CDR1 is SGHTA and CDR2 is FQGNSA. Trimming at V came to 2 bases and at J to 0 bases, leaving 12 bases not matched to a gene. In DNA form, the CDR3 reads TGTGCCAGCAGCTTATCCCCCACGACTAGCGCGTCCTCCTACGAGCAGTACTTC. Encoded protein: CASSLSPTTSASSYEQYF.

This clonotype was counted a single time. The chain is built from TRBV6-1 and TRBJ2-7; D possibly corresponds to TRBD1 (6 bases). Germline V gene lookup returns CDR1 MNHNS and CDR2 SASEGT. CDR3 size: 14 residues. V lost 6 bases, J lost 0 bases, and 12 bases lay in between. DNA of the CDR3: TGTGCCAGCAGCGTGCAGGGGTCCTCCTACGAGCAGTACTTC. This translates into CASSVQGSSYEQYF.

The chain couples TRBV7-3 to TRBJ2-1; no definite D call. Germline CDR1 is SGHTA and CDR2 is FQGTGA. Trimming stripped 5 bases from V and 6 bases from J, with 14 bases between. The CDR3 runs 14 residues. CDR3 amino acids: CASSPRSALNEQFF. The CDR3 DNA reads TGTGCCAGCAGCCCGCGTTCGGCCCTCAATGAGCAGTTCTTC.

This chain joins TRBV19 and TRBJ1-5; the D gene is possibly TRBD1 (5 bases). Germline V CDR1 and CDR2: LNHDA, SQIVND (reference sequence). The CDR3 is made up of 14 amino acids. Trimming cost V 6 bases and J 2 bases, with 11 bases left between them. In DNA form, the CDR3 reads TGTGCCAGTAGCCCCCTGGGGGGCAATCAGCCCCAGCATTTT. Its translation is CASSPLGGNQPQHF.

A single count supports this clonotype. The chain uses TRBV7-9 and TRBJ2-3; D is ambiguous. The CDR3 is 13 residues long. V was pared by 4 bases and J by 9 bases, with 14 bases between. Looked up from germline, CDR1 is SEHNR and CDR2 is FQNEAQ (reference sequence). The CDR3 sequence: CASSSVTTDTQYF. CDR3 bases: TGTGCCAGCAGCTCAGTGACCACCGACACGCAGTATTTT.

V and J are TRBV20-1 and TRBJ2-2, with D unresolved. Trimming removed 6 bases at V and 4 bases at J, with 6 bases between. CDR3 size: 11 residues. Germline V gives CDR1 DFQATT, CDR2 SNEGSKA (reference sequence). The CDR3 DNA sequence: TGCAGTGCCCCGAGCACCGGGGAGCTGTTTTTT. As protein: CSAPSTGELFF.

The chain has TRBV28 and TRBJ2-7; no definite D call. The germline V and J ends were trimmed by 4 bases and 2 bases, with 3 bases remaining between them. The length of the CDR3 is 11 residues. Germline loops: CDR1 MDHEN, CDR2 SYDVKM. CDR3 nucleotide sequence: TGTGCCAGCAGTTCCCCCTACGAGCAGTACTTC. As protein: CASSSPYEQYF.